The source of this T cell receptor (beta chain) is a study of shared clonotypes between healthy human individuals. TCRdb's table, derived via immunoSEQ multiplex PCR, lists solely in-frame clones and lacks some. The table has about 510,000 clones, around 79% seen once. CDR3 size: 15 residues. Germline loops: CDR1 SGHTS, CDR2 YDEGEE. The ends were cut back, 1 base at V and 0 bases at J, with 8 bases in the middle. Donors comprised only Caucasian adults living in Nashville, Tennessee. The sample was PBMCs. The chain has TRBV5-8 and TRBJ1-3, with a possible D match to TRBD1 (5 bases). The origin of this receptor is a woman aged 40 to 50 in good health. Some clones in this sample may be carry-over from other donors' samples. The CDR3 spells CASSLSGDSGNTIYF. The CDR3 region has the DNA TGTGCCAGCAGCTTGTCGGGGGACTCTGGAAACACCATATATTTT.